The 31 T cell receptor beta chains listed next were all sequenced from one sample in a study of blood T cell repertoires in COVID-19 (dated by TCRdb to 2018 to 2021). The library relied on the immunoSEQ multiplex PCR assay. What TCRdb holds here is the immuneACCESS table cut down to in-frame rearrangements. Part of the clones is not present; checked against another copy, under half of the missing clones reflect an unresolved V gene, and the others are unexplained. Recorded for this sample are about 200,000 clones; about 80% of them occurred a single time. The ten biggest clones cover 15% of the sample. The specimen was PBMCs or T cells enriched from blood (not recorded which). These receptors all stem from a man in his forties who had recovered from COVID-19.

This chain joins TRBV30 and TRBJ1-6, with 9 bases that match TRBD1. Germline CDR1 GTSNPN, CDR2 SVGIG (reference sequence). This CDR3 region has 12 residues. In nucleotides, the CDR3 is TGTGCGGGGACAGGGCCTAGATCACCCCTCCACTTT. It codes for CAGTGPRSPLHF.

This sequence joins TRBV10-3 and TRBJ2-6; D unclear. This CDR3 has 14 amino acids. Germline CDR1 ENHRY, CDR2 SYGVKD. V was trimmed by 4 bases and J by 0 bases, leaving 4 bases between them. DNA of the CDR3: TGTGCCATCAGTGGGGCCTCTGGGGCCAACGTCCTGACTTTC. It specifies CAISGASGANVLTF.

The rearrangement joins TRBV11-2 to TRBJ2-7, with D unclear. Germline lookup yields CDR1 SGHAT and CDR2 FQNNGV. Trimming stripped 5 bases from V and 1 base from J, with 21 bases between. The CDR3 sequence is 17 residues long. CDR3 in amino acids: CASSITPLTLGSYEQYF. The CDR3 DNA reads as TGTGCCAGCAGCATAACCCCCCTGACTCTTGGTTCCTACGAGCAGTACTTC.

The rearrangement links TRBV7-2 to TRBJ2-2; maybe TRBD1 (6 bases). Trimming took 5 bases from V and 5 from J, leaving 15 bases between them. The V gene's germline CDR1 is SGHTA and CDR2 FQGNSA. The CDR3 contains 15 residues. The CDR3 sequence is CASSPSGGGTGELFF. The CDR3, as DNA: TGTGCCAGCAGCCCCAGTGGGGGCGGGACCGGGGAGCTGTTTTTT.

This clone was counted once. The CDR3 coding sequence is TGTGCCAGCAGCAAGGGGGGACTAGCGGTTGAGAGGTACATTCAGTACTTC. Translated: CASSKGGLAVERYIQYF. The rearrangement joins TRBV9 to TRBJ2-4; 11 bases agree with TRBD2. This CDR3 comprises 17 residues. The trim removed 4 bases at V and 8 bases at J, leaving 14 bases unmatched. CDR1 and CDR2 from the germline V gene are SGDLS and YYNGEE.

The table lists this clone with a count of one. This same CDR3 is encoded by further DNA sequences in the sample. This chain links TRBV4-1 with TRBJ2-5; D may be TRBD2 (6 bases). Germline CDR1 and CDR2: MGHRA and YSYEKL. The CDR3 consists of 13 residues. V was cut by 2 bases and J by 5 bases, with 9 bases left in between. In DNA, the CDR3 is TGCGCCAGCAGCCAATGGAGGGGCGAGACCCAGTACTTC. Translated: CASSQWRGETQYF.

J is TRBJ1-6 and V is TRBV7-9; D is unclear. V dropped 5 bases and J dropped 8 bases, with 16 bases sitting between them. Per the germline V gene, CDR1 is SEHNR and CDR2 is FQNEAQ (reference sequence). This CDR3 has 15 amino acids. CDR3 bases: TGTGCCAGCAGCCGGAGTATGTTGAGTGATTCACCCCTCCACTTT. The encoded protein is CASSRSMLSDSPLHF.

This chain connects TRBV30 to TRBJ2-1; TRBD2 matches at 10 bases. Germline lookup yields CDR1 GTSNPN and CDR2 SVGIG (reference sequence). The junction had 3 bases not matched to a gene; V was cut back by 4 bases and J by 9 bases. There are 12 residues in the CDR3. The CDR3 DNA reads TGTGCCTGGACCTCTAGCGGGAGTGAGCAGTTCTTC. This translates into CAWTSSGSEQFF.

The rearrangement uses TRBV7-3 and TRBJ2-1, with 12 nucleotides matching TRBD2. V was pared by 5 bases and J by 7 bases, with 6 bases of the junction left unmatched. CDR1 and CDR2 (germline): SGHTA, FQGTGA. The CDR3 covers 15 residues. CDR3 sequence (DNA): TGTGCCAGCAGCCGGACTAGCGGGGTAGGAAATGAGCAGTTCTTC. The encoded protein is CASSRTSGVGNEQFF.

This chain connects TRBV9 to TRBJ2-1, with TRBD2 matching over 7 bases. Germline trimming cut 0 bases from V and 4 bases from J; bases unmatched to any gene: 7. This CDR3 has 16 residues. The germline gives CDR1 SGDLS, CDR2 YYNGEE. In DNA, the CDR3 is TGTGCCAGCAGCGTAGTCCCCCAAGCGGGGTACAATGAGCAGTTCTTC. It encodes CASSVVPQAGYNEQFF.

The rearrangement joins TRBV5-1 to TRBJ1-2; D uncertain. V lost 4 bases and J lost 7, with 14 bases in between. Germline CDR1 is SGHRS and CDR2 is YFSETQ. The CDR3 is made up of 13 amino acids. The CDR3 DNA reads TGCGCCAGCAGCCCTGGGCAGGCAGGTGGCTACACCTTC. Residues: CASSPGQAGGYTF.

The rearrangement uses TRBV12-3 or TRBV12-4 and TRBJ1-4; D ambiguous. V lost 2 bases and J lost 8, with 6 bases in between. This CDR3 comprises 12 residues. The CDR3 sequence: CASSLLREKLFF. CDR3 bases: TGTGCCAGCAGTTTACTGAGGGAAAAACTGTTTTTT.

V gene TRBV5-4 combines with J gene TRBJ1-1; D is uncertain. Germline loops: CDR1 SGHNT, CDR2 YYREEE (reference sequence). Trimming stripped 1 base from V and 0 bases from J, with 7 bases between. The CDR3 length is 14 residues. CDR3 in amino acids: CASSLRSMNTEAFF. CDR3 in DNA: TGTGCCAGCAGCTTGCGGTCTATGAACACTGAAGCTTTCTTT.

The rearrangement links TRBV5-1 to TRBJ2-7, with 14 bases matching TRBD2. The V segment lost 6 bases and the J segment 8 bases; nucleotides outside the gene matches: 7. Germline V gene lookup returns CDR1 SGHRS and CDR2 YFSETQ. The CDR3 loop spans 14 amino acids. The CDR3 sequence is CASNPGTSGGQQYF. CDR3 DNA sequence: TGCGCCAGCAACCCGGGGACTAGCGGGGGCCAGCAGTACTTC. The whole variable domain, remainder taken from reference TRBV5-1 and TRBJ2-7, is KAGVTQTPRYLIKTRGQQVTLSCSPISGHRSVSWYQQTPGQGLQFLFEYFSETQRNKGNFPGRFSGRQFSNSRSEMNVSTLELGDSALYLCASNPGTSGGQQYFGPGTRLTVT.

The chain links TRBV18 to TRBJ1-6; 7 bases agree with TRBD1. J gave up 8 bases and V 3 bases, and 4 bases lay outside the gene matches. Per the germline V gene, CDR1 is KGHSH and CDR2 is LQKENI. This CDR3 is built from 14 residues. CDR3: CASSPAGTDSPLHF. CDR3 DNA: TGTGCCAGCTCACCCGCCGGGACAGATTCACCCCTCCACTTT.

This rearrangement joins TRBV9 to TRBJ2-1; 7 bases fit TRBD1. Germline V lookup: CDR1 SGDLS, CDR2 YYNGEE. The CDR3 is made up of 16 amino acids. The V segment lost 3 bases and the J segment 0 bases; nucleotides outside the gene matches: 6. The CDR3 nucleotides are TGTGCCAGCAGCGCGATTGGGACAGTCTCCTACAATGAGCAGTTCTTC. It translates to CASSAIGTVSYNEQFF. The full variable domain, completed using reference TRBV9 and TRBJ2-1, is DSGVTQTPKHLITATGQRVTLRCSPRSGDLSVYWYQQSLDQGLQFLIQYYNGEERAKGNILERFSAQQFPDLHSELNLSSLELGDSALYFCASSAIGTVSYNEQFFGPGTRLTVL.

The chain combines TRBV5-1 with TRBJ1-2, with TRBD1 identical over 7 bases. The CDR3 loop spans 17 amino acids. J was trimmed by 4 bases and V by 0 bases; bases with no gene match: 12. Germline assignment: CDR1 SGHRS and CDR2 YFSETQ. The CDR3 nucleotides are TGCGCCAGCAGCTTGGGTACAGGGGCTTTGAGCGGCTATGGCTACACCTTC. It specifies CASSLGTGALSGYGYTF.

This chain links TRBV2 with TRBJ1-2, with 7 positions matching TRBD1. The CDR3 runs 15 residues. Germline-derived CDR1 and CDR2 are SNHLY and FYNNEI. The V and J ends lost 6 bases and 5 bases, in that order; junction bases with no gene match: 12. This chain's CDR3 is CASSLPGQRGYGYTF. In nucleotides, the CDR3 is TGTGCCAGCAGCCTACCGGGACAGAGAGGTTATGGCTACACCTTC.

In the case of this clone: Other DNA sequences within the sample encode an identical CDR3. The chain recombines TRBV3-1 (or the pseudogene TRBV3-2) with TRBJ2-6; D uncertain. The CDR3 sequence is 14 residues long. Per the germline V gene, CDR1 is LGHDT and CDR2 is YNNKEL (reference sequence). V lost 3 bases to trimming and J lost 0 bases, with 3 bases between them. The CDR3 reads CASSHLSGANVLTF. In DNA, the CDR3 is TGTGCCAGCAGCCACCTCTCTGGGGCCAACGTCCTGACTTTC.

The chain links TRBV3-1 (or the pseudogene TRBV3-2) to TRBJ2-7, with D perhaps matching TRBD1 (5 bases). Trimming shortened V by 0 bases and J by 6 bases, and 18 bases separated the two germline ends. This CDR3 spans 16 amino acids. Germline CDR1 is LGHDT and CDR2 is YNNKEL (reference sequence). In DNA, the CDR3 is TGTGCCAGCAGCCAAGATCGGGCAGGGATACGTACCGAGCAGTACTTC. Protein sequence: CASSQDRAGIRTEQYF.

This rearrangement joins TRBV28 to TRBJ2-2; maybe TRBD1 (6 bases). Trimming shortened V by 7 bases and J by 3 bases, and 18 bases separated the two germline ends. Germline CDR1 is MDHEN and CDR2 is SYDVKM. The CDR3 covers 16 residues. The CDR3 loop reads CASTSGHRAHTGELFF. The CDR3 DNA is TGTGCCAGCACCTCCGGGCACAGGGCCCACACCGGGGAGCTGTTTTTT.

The rearrangement joins TRBV2 to TRBJ2-1; D may be TRBD1 (5 bases). V was pared by 5 bases and J by 0 bases, with 11 bases between. Germline V gene data show CDR1 as SNHLY and CDR2 as FYNNEI. This CDR3 has 15 residues. CDR3 coding DNA: TGTGCCAGCAGTCAGCAGGGTAGCTCCTACAATGAGCAGTTCTTC. Translation: CASSQQGSSYNEQFF.

The genes are TRBV11-2 and TRBJ2-7; D is undetermined. The ends were cut back, 1 base at V and 3 bases at J, with 10 bases in the middle. This CDR3 is 14 amino acids long. CDR1 is SGHAT, CDR2 FQNNGV, per germline. In DNA form, the CDR3 reads TGTGCCAGCAGCTTAGTCCAGATTTTCTACGAGCAGTACTTC. Protein product: CASSLVQIFYEQYF.

V and J are TRBV5-1 and TRBJ1-2, with TRBD1 identical over 7 bases. The CDR3 has 12 residues. Losses at the gene ends were 3 bases for V and 9 bases for J; bases not matched to a gene: 5. Germline-derived CDR1 and CDR2 are SGHRS and YFSETQ. CDR3 sequence reads: CASSWQGESYTF. DNA of the CDR3: TGCGCCAGCAGCTGGCAGGGGGAGAGCTACACCTTC. The whole variable domain, remainder taken from reference TRBV5-1 and TRBJ1-2, is KAGVTQTPRYLIKTRGQQVTLSCSPISGHRSVSWYQQTPGQGLQFLFEYFSETQRNKGNFPGRFSGRQFSNSRSEMNVSTLELGDSALYLCASSWQGESYTFGSGTRLTVV.

V and J are TRBV28 and TRBJ2-2, with 8 bases that match TRBD1. Losses at the gene ends were 6 bases for V and 1 base for J; bases not matched to a gene: 7. The CDR3 spans 16 residues. Germline CDR1 MDHEN, CDR2 SYDVKM. CDR3: CASRSAGTGNTGELFF. The CDR3 region has the DNA TGTGCCAGCAGATCGGCCGGGACAGGGAACACCGGGGAGCTGTTTTTT.

The V and J genes are TRBV7-7 and TRBJ2-1; TRBD1 matches at 11 bases. The CDR3 has 15 amino acids. After removal of 4 bases from V and 2 bases from J, the junction contained 1 base not matched to a gene. Germline assignment: CDR1 SSHAT and CDR2 FNYEAQ (reference sequence). CDR3 in DNA: TGTGCCAGCAGCTCGGACAGGGGGCCCTACAATGAGCAGTTCTTC. Translated, it gives CASSSDRGPYNEQFF.

This chain links TRBV6-1 with TRBJ2-2; D gene ambiguous. This CDR3 spans 15 amino acids. The V end was cut by 1 base, the J end by 5 bases, with 11 bases between. Germline values: CDR1 MNHNS, CDR2 SASEGT. This chain's CDR3 is CASSEDPLSTGELFF. CDR3 sequence (DNA): TGTGCCAGCAGTGAAGATCCTCTATCGACCGGGGAGCTGTTTTTT.

This clone appeared a single time. The rearrangement links TRBV18 to TRBJ2-3; 8 bases fit TRBD1. V was clipped by 3 bases and J by 1 base; unmatched bases: 0. The CDR3 consists of 14 residues. Germline CDR1 is KGHSH and CDR2 is LQKENI. CDR3 residues: CASSPGQGTDTQYF. The CDR3, as DNA: TGTGCCAGCTCACCGGGACAGGGCACAGATACGCAGTATTTT.

This clone turned up a few times. The chain is built from TRBV11-2 and TRBJ1-1; tentatively, D is TRBD1 (5 bases). The CDR3 is 14 residues long. The germline CDR1 and CDR2 sequences are SGHAT and FQNNGV. Trimming removed 5 bases from V and 3 bases from J, with 13 bases in between. The CDR3: CASSPGTLYTEAFF. CDR3 DNA: TGTGCCAGCAGCCCAGGGACTCTTTACACTGAAGCTTTCTTT.

About this clone itself: Other nucleotide sequences in the sample specify the same CDR3. The V call is TRBV30, the J call TRBJ2-7, with D possibly matching TRBD2 (6 bases). The CDR3 consists of 12 residues. Looked up from germline, CDR1 is GTSNPN and CDR2 is SVGIG (reference sequence). The V and J ends lost 1 base and 4 bases respectively, with 8 bases between them. CDR3 sequence reads: CAWSGGRYEQYF. CDR3 nucleotide sequence: TGTGCCTGGAGTGGAGGGAGGTACGAGCAGTACTTC. Using reference TRBV30 and TRBJ2-7 for the parts outside the CDR3, the full variable domain is SQTIHQWPATLVQPVGSPLSLECTVEGTSNPNLYWYRQAAGRGLQLLFYSVGIGQISSEVPQNLSASRPQDRQFILSSKKLLLSDSGFYLCAWSGGRYEQYFGPGTRLTVT.

The chain links TRBV7-8 to TRBJ1-3, with 9 bases lining up with TRBD1. V lost 7 bases and J lost 4; bases outside the gene matches: 14. Looked up from germline, CDR1 is SGHVS and CDR2 is FQNEAQ. The CDR3 runs to 17 residues. The CDR3 region is CASNVKRGQGFGNTIYF. The CDR3 DNA is TGTGCCAGCAACGTTAAGAGAGGACAGGGGTTCGGAAACACCATATATTTT.